A single sample is the source of the 15 T cell receptor beta chains below, sequenced in a study of blood T cell repertoires in COVID-19. Method: immunoSEQ multiplex PCR; TCRdb's copy keeps in-frame clones and lacks some. The sample lists 250,000 or so clones, roughly 87% occurring once. Sequenced: peripheral blood. The receptor source for this set is a young woman with acute or convalescent COVID-19.

The CDR3: CASSVGVAAGTDTQYF. In DNA form, the CDR3 reads TGTGCCAGCAGCGTAGGGGTAGCAGCGGGCACAGATACGCAGTATTTT. The V call is TRBV9, the J call TRBJ2-3, with a tentative D call TRBD2 (5 bases). CDR3 length: 16 amino acids. V was cut by 0 bases and J by 1 base, with 12 bases left in between. Germline V lookup: CDR1 SGDLS, CDR2 YYNGEE.

The CDR3 region has the DNA TGTGCCAGCAGTCAAGCCGGGACAGGGCTTTTACCCGGGGAGCTGTTTTTT. Translation gives CASSQAGTGLLPGELFF. The chain recombines TRBV28 with TRBJ2-2; 9 bases align to TRBD1. Germline assignment: CDR1 MDHEN and CDR2 SYDVKM. CDR3 length equals 17 residues. Trimming took 5 bases from V and 6 from J; bases not matched to a gene: 13.

The DNA for the CDR3 is TGTGCCAGCAGCTCCACTAGGATAGACAGGAGAACTGGGGCCAACGTCCTGACTTTC. It specifies CASSSTRIDRRTGANVLTF. The genes are TRBV5-5 and TRBJ2-6; a weak D match, TRBD1 (6 bases). Germline-derived CDR1 and CDR2 are SGHKS and YYEKEE (reference sequence). This CDR3 is built from 19 residues. The ends were cut back, 3 bases at V and 2 bases at J, with 21 bases in the middle.

Comments on this clone: One end of the junction does not line up with germline, which may come from a read error. The chain has TRBV30 and TRBJ1-1, with 9 bases matching TRBD1. The CDR3 has 16 residues. CDR1 GTSNPN and CDR2 SVGIG come from the germline V gene (reference sequence). This chain's CDR3 is CAWSDDRGTLRTAAFF. CDR3 coding DNA: TGTGCCTGGAGTGATGACAGGGGGACTCTGAGGACTGCAGCTTTCTTT.

This clone appeared a single time. J is TRBJ2-2 and V is TRBV12-3 or TRBV12-4, with D uncertain. Trimming took 5 bases from V and 1 from J, leaving 5 bases between them. This CDR3 comprises 13 residues. The CDR3 region is CASSPVNTGELFF. The CDR3 coding sequence is TGTGCCAGCAGTCCGGTGAACACCGGGGAGCTGTTTTTT.

J is TRBJ1-5 and V is TRBV7-9, with 9 bases fitting TRBD1. There are 15 residues in the CDR3. Germline-derived CDR1 and CDR2 are SEHNR and FQNEAQ (reference sequence). V lost 1 base, J lost 5 bases, and 3 bases stayed unmatched. The CDR3 region has the DNA TGTGCCAGCAGCTTAGGAGGGACAGGGCATCAGCCCCAGCATTTT. Translated, it gives CASSLGGTGHQPQHF.

V is TRBV19 and J is TRBJ2-1; a weak D match, TRBD1 (5 bases). V was cut by 3 bases and J by 5 bases, with 11 bases left in between. The CDR3 is made up of 14 amino acids. Germline V gene lookup returns CDR1 LNHDA and CDR2 SQIVND (reference sequence). As DNA, the CDR3 is TGTGCCAGTAGTATTCAGGGTTTGCACAATGAGCAGTTCTTC. Its protein is CASSIQGLHNEQFF.

V and J are TRBV3-1 (or the pseudogene TRBV3-2) and TRBJ1-2; weak D call: TRBD1 (5 bases). This CDR3 contains 14 residues. Trimming pared 3 bases from V and 6 bases from J, leaving 14 bases between. CDR1 LGHDT and CDR2 YNNKEL come from the germline V gene (reference sequence). The CDR3 loop is CASSQPPAGDGYTF. The CDR3 bases are TGTGCCAGCAGCCAGCCCCCCGCGGGGGATGGCTACACCTTC.

The CDR3 reads CASSQGTRLGYGYTF. The CDR3, as DNA: TGTGCCAGCAGCCAAGGTACACGACTAGGCTATGGCTACACCTTC. V is TRBV3-1 (or the pseudogene TRBV3-2) and J is TRBJ1-2, with unresolved D. The CDR3 is 15 amino acids. V lost 1 base, J lost 4 bases, and 13 bases lay in between. Germline lookup yields CDR1 LGHDT and CDR2 YNNKEL (reference sequence).

This clone occurred a few times. V is TRBV2 and J is TRBJ1-1; D unresolved. CDR1 is SNHLY and CDR2 is FYNNEI in the germline V gene. The CDR3 has 15 amino acids. V dropped 3 bases and J dropped 1 base, with 12 bases sitting between them. CDR3 sequence: CASSEPGRGNTEAFF. The CDR3 nucleotides read TGTGCCAGCAGTGAGCCGGGGAGAGGGAACACTGAAGCTTTCTTT.

CDR3 sequence: CASSGRTGVKDYGYTF. CDR3 DNA: TGTGCCAGTAGTGGCCGGACAGGTGTTAAGGACTATGGCTACACCTTC. The chain joins TRBV19 to TRBJ1-2, with 7 bases matching TRBD1. Trimming removed 5 bases from V and 3 bases from J; junction bases left unmatched: 12. The length of the CDR3 is 16 residues. Germline V gene data show CDR1 as LNHDA and CDR2 as SQIVND (reference sequence).

The gene calls are TRBV10-3 and TRBJ2-2, with TRBD2 as a possible D gene (6 bases). The V end lost 6 bases, the J end lost 6 bases, and 14 bases lay between the germline ends. From germline, CDR1 is ENHRY and CDR2 SYGVKD. The CDR3 runs 14 residues. CDR3 sequence: CAIRTSGLSGELFF. Written as DNA, the CDR3 is TGTGCCATCAGGACCTCAGGACTATCCGGGGAGCTGTTTTTT.

The J gene is TRBJ2-7, the V gene TRBV6-2 or TRBV6-3; tentative D call: TRBD1 (6 bases). V shed 5 bases and J shed 1 base, with 12 bases lying between them. The CDR3 spans 14 residues. Germline V gene sequence: CDR1 MNHEY, CDR2 SVGEGT. CDR3 bases: TGTGCCAGCAGTCGTGTGACAGGATCCTACGAGCAGTACTTC. Encoded protein: CASSRVTGSYEQYF.

J is TRBJ2-2 and V is TRBV19, with D possibly TRBD1 on 5 matching bases. The CDR3 has 16 amino acids. V was shortened by 2 bases and J by 2 bases, with 12 bases between the two germline ends. The germline gives CDR1 LNHDA, CDR2 SQIVND (reference sequence). The CDR3 loop reads CASSILRQTNTGELFF. CDR3 bases: TGTGCCAGTAGTATACTGCGACAGACCAACACCGGGGAGCTGTTTTTT. Variable domain in full (rest from reference TRBV19 and TRBJ2-2): DGGITQSPKYLFRKEGQNVTLSCEQNLNHDAMYWYRQDPGQGLRLIYYSQIVNDFQKGDIAEGYSVSREKKESFPLTVTSAQKNPTAFYLCASSILRQTNTGELFFGEGSRLTVL.

The chain combines TRBV13 with TRBJ1-2; no definite D call. V was pared by 6 bases and J by 0 bases, with 14 bases between. Germline V gives CDR1 PRHDT, CDR2 FYEKMQ (reference sequence). The CDR3 consists of 15 residues. CDR3: CASSRYSSPNYGYTF. In DNA, the CDR3 is TGTGCCAGCAGTCGATACAGTTCCCCTAACTATGGCTACACCTTC.